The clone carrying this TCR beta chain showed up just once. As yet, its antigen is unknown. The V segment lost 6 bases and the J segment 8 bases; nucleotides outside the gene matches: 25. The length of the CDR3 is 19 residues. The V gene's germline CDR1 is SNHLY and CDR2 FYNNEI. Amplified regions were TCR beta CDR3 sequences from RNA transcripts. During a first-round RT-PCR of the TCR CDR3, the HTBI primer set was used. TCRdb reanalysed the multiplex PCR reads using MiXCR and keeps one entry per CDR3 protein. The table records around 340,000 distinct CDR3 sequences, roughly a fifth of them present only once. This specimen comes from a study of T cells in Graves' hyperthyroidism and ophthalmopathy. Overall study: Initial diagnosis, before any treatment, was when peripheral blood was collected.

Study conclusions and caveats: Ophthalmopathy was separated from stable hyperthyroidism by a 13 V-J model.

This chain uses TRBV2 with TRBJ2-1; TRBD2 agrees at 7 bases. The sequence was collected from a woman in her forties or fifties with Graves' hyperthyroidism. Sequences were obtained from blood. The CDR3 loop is CASSHNTSVGLVLIDEQFF. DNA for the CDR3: TGTGCCAGCAGCCATAACACGTCGGTTGGACTAGTCCTGATCGATGAGCAGTTCTTC. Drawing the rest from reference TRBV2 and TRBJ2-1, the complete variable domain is EPEVTQTPSHQVTQMGQEVILRCVPISNHLYFYWYRQILGQKVEFLVSFYNNEISEKSEIFDDQFSVERPDGSNFTLKIRSTKLEDSAMYFCASSHNTSVGLVLIDEQFFGPGTRLTVL.